This T cell receptor (beta chain) was identified during a study of siplizumab effects on memory and regulatory T cells. This clone appeared a few times. Per sample, around 100,000 TCR templates were assayed. Sequenced by immunoSEQ multiplex PCR; TCRdb stores in-frame clones only, minus some. The table has tens of thousands of clones, roughly 83% seen once; the top ten hold more than 3.5%. V was cut by 3 bases and J by 4 bases, with 9 bases left in between. This CDR3 region has 13 residues. CDR1 is SNHLY and CDR2 is FYNNEI in the germline V gene. The sequence came from a human donor in good health. Sequencing was carried out using memory CD4+ T cells sorted from blood. The chain combines TRBV2 with TRBJ1-2; the D is unclear. DNA of the CDR3: TGTGCCAGCAGTGATTTAAGCATCTATGGCTACACCTTC. Translation gives CASSDLSIYGYTF.